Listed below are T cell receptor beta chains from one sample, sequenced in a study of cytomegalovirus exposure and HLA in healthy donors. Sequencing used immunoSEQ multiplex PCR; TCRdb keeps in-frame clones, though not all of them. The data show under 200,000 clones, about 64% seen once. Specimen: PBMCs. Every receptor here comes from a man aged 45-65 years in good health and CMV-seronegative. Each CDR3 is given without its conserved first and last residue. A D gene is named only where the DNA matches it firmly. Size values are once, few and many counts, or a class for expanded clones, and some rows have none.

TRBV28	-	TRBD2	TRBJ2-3	ASRSPAGADTQY
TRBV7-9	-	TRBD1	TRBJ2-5	ASSLVPGQGETQY
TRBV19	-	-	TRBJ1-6	ASSTPGEGSPLH
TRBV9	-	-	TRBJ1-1	ASSQTGLDTEAF
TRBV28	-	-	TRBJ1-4	ASSLGGAPAPNEKLF
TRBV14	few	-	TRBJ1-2	ASSQDTNYGYT
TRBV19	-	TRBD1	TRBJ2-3	ASSGRGPPDTQY
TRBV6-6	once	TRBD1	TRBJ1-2	ASSYTGVGDGYT
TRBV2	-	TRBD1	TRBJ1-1	ASSDGTVEAF
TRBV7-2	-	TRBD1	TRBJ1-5	ASSPQGAAGNQPQH